This T cell receptor (beta chain) was captured in a study of shared clonotypes between healthy human individuals. It was CD45RO-negative cells, positively selected for CCR7, that made up naive CD8 cells, with terminally differentiated effector memory CD45RA+ cells excluded. The donors, healthy adults who were HIV-negative, had experienced no recent acute infections or vaccinations. The CDR3 extends over 17 amino acids. The V gene end was trimmed by 3 bases and the J gene end by 0 bases; junction bases not matched to a gene: 8. The germline V gene has CDR1 GTSNPN and CDR2 SVGIG (reference sequence). Replicate PCRs from sorted subsets contained roughly 220 ng DNA, which is 30,000 to 35,000 T cell genomes. This table comes from immunoSEQ multiplex PCR, and its TCRdb copy is limited to in-frame clones, with some not included. The repertoire has roughly 2,000,000 clones, 93% of them found once; the top ten carry about 1.7%.

Sequenced sample: naive CD8+ T cells from PBMCs. This chain uses TRBV30 with TRBJ1-4; 9 nucleotides align to TRBD1. The receptor was isolated from a man aged 18 to 29 in good health. Some clones in this sample may be carry-over from other donors' samples. CDR3 nucleotide sequence: TGTGCCTGGAGGAGGCGACAGGGGGGCTCAACTAATGAAAAACTGTTTTTT. It codes for CAWRRRQGGSTNEKLFF.